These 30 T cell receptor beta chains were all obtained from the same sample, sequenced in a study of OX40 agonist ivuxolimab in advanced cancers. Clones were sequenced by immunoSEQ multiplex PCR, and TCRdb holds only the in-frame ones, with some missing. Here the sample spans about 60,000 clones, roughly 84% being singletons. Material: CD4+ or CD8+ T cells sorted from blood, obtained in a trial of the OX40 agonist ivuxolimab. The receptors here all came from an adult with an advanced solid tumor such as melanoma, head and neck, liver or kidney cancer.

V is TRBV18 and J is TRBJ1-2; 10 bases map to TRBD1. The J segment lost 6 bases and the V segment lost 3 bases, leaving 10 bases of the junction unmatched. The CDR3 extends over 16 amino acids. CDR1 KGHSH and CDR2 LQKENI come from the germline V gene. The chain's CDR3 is CASSPPGQGRRNGYTF. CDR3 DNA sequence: TGTGCCAGCTCACCGCCGGGACAGGGGAGAAGGAATGGCTACACCTTC.

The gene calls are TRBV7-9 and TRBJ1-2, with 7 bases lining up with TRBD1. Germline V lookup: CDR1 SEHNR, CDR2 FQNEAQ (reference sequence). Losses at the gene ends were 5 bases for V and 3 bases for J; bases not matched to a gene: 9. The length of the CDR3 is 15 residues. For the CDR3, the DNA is TGTGCCAGCAGCCTCCCCGACAGGGCCCACTATGGCTACACCTTC. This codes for CASSLPDRAHYGYTF.

Written as DNA, the CDR3 is TGCAGTGCTAGACAGGGGAACGAGCAGTACTTC. Translated, it gives CSARQGNEQYF. J is TRBJ2-5 and V is TRBV20-1; weak D call: TRBD1 (6 bases). The J call is uncertain, as TRBJ2-7 better fits the DNA end. The CDR3 covers 11 residues. Germline lookup yields CDR1 DFQATT and CDR2 SNEGSKA (reference sequence).

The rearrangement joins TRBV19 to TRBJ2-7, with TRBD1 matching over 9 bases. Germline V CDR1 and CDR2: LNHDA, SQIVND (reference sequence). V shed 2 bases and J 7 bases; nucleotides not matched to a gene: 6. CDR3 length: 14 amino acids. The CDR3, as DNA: TGTGCCAGTAGTATACTTGGGACAGGGTCTGAGCAGTACTTC. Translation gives CASSILGTGSEQYF.

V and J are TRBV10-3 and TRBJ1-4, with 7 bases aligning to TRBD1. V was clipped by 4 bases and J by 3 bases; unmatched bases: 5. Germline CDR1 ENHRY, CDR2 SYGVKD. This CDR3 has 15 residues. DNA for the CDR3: TGTGCCATCAGTGCCAGACAGGGATCTAATGAAAAACTGTTTTTT. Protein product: CAISARQGSNEKLFF.

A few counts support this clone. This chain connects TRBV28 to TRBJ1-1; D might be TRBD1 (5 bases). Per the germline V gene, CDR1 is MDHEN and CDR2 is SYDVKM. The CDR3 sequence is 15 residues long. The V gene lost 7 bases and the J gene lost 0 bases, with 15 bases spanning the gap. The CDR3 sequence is CASTTGGRLNTEAFF. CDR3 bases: TGTGCCAGCACCACTGGGGGACGGCTGAACACTGAAGCTTTCTTT.

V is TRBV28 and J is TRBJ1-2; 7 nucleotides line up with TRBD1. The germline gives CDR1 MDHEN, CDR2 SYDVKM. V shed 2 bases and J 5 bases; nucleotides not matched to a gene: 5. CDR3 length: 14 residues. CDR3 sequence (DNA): TGTGCCAGCAGTTTACAGGGGGAGTTTTATGGCTACACCTTC. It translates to CASSLQGEFYGYTF.

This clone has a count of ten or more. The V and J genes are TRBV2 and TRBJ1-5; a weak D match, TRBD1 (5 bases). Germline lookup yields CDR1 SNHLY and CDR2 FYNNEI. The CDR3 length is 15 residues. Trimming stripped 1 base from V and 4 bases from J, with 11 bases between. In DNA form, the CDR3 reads TGTGCCAGCAGTGAAGAGGGGAGCGGTAATCAGCCCCAGCATTTT. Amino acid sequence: CASSEEGSGNQPQHF.

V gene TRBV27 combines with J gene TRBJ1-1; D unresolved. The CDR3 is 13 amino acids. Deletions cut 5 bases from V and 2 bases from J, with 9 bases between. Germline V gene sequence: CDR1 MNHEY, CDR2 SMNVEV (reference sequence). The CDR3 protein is CASSVYSNTEAFF. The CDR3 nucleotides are TGTGCCAGCAGTGTTTACAGCAACACTGAAGCTTTCTTT.

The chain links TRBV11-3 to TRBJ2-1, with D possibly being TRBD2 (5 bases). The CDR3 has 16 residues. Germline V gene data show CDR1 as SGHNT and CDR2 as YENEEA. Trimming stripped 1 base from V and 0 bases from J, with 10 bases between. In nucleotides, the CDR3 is TGTGCCAGCAGCTTAGGGGGAGACCGCTCCTACAATGAGCAGTTCTTC. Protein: CASSLGGDRSYNEQFF.

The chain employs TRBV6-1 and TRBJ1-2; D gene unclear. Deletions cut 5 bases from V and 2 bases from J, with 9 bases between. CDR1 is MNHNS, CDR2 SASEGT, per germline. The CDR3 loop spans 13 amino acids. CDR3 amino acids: CASSPSGNYGYTF. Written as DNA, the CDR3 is TGTGCCAGCAGTCCTTCCGGAAACTATGGCTACACCTTC.

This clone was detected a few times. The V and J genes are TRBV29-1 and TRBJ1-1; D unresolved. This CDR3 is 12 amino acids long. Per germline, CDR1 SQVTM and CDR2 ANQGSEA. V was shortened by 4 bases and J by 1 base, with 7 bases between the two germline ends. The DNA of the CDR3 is TGCAGCGTTGCTCGGCAGAACACTGAAGCTTTCTTT. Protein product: CSVARQNTEAFF.

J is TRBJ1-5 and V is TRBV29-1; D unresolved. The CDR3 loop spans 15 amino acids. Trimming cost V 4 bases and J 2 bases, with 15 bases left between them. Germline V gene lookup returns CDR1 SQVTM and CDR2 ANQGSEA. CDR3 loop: CSVAEGLLGNQPQHF. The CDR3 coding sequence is TGCAGCGTTGCGGAAGGCCTCCTTGGCAATCAGCCCCAGCATTTT.

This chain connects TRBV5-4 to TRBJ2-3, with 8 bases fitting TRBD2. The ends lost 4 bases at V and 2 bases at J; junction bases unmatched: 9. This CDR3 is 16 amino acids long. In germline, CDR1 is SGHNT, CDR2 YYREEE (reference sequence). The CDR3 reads CASSPGLVGPTDTQYF. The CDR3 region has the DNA TGTGCCAGCAGCCCGGGACTAGTTGGACCCACAGATACGCAGTATTTT.

The CDR3 nucleotides read TGTGCCAGCAGGACAGGGCTCACTGAAGCTTTCTTT. Its translation: CASRTGLTEAFF. The rearrangement uses TRBV6-1 and TRBJ1-1, with 7 bases lining up with TRBD1. With 6 bases clipped from V and 4 bases from J, the junction kept 2 bases outside the gene matches. Germline values: CDR1 MNHNS, CDR2 SASEGT. This CDR3 is 12 amino acids long.

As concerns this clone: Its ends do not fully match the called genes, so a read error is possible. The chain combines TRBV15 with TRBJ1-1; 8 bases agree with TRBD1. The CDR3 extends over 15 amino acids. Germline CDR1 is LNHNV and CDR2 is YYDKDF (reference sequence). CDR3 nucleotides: TGTGCCACCAGCAGAGAGACGTCCCTGTCAGGACAGGGTCGCTTT. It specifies CATSRETSLSGQGRF.

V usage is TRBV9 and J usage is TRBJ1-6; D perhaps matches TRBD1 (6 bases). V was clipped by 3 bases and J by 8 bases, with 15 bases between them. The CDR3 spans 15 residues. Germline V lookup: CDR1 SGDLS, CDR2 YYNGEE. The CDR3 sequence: CASSAQGWGYSPLHF. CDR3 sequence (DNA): TGTGCCAGCAGCGCCCAGGGGTGGGGATATTCACCCCTCCACTTT.

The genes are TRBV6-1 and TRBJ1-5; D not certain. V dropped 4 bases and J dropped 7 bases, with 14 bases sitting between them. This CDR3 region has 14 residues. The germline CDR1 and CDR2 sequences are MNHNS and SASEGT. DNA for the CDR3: TGTGCCAGCAGTGGGGGTGGGATTATCCAGCCCCAGCATTTT. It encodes CASSGGGIIQPQHF.

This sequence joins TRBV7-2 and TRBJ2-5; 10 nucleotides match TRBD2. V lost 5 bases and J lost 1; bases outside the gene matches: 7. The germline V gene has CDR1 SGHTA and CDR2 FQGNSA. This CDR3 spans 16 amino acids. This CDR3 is CASSLGTSALQETQYF. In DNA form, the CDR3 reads TGTGCCAGCAGCCTTGGGACTAGCGCTCTCCAAGAGACCCAGTACTTC. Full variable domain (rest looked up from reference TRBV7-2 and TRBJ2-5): GAGVSQSPSNKVTEKGKDVELRCDPISGHTALYWYRQSLGQGLEFLIYFQGNSAPDKSGLPSDRFSAERTGGSVSTLTIQRTQQEDSAVYLCASSLGTSALQETQYFGPGTRLLVL.

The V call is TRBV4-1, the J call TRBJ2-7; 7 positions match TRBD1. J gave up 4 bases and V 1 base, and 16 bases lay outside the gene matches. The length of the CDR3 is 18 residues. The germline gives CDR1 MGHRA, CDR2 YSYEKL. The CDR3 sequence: CASSQGAPSGTDLYEQYF. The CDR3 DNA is TGCGCCAGCAGCCAAGGGGCCCCCTCCGGGACAGATCTTTACGAGCAGTACTTC.

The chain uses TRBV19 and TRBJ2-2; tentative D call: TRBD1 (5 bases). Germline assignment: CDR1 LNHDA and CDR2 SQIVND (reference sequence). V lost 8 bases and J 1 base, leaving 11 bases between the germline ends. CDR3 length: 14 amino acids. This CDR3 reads CASAWQGNTGELFF. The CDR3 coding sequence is TGTGCCAGTGCATGGCAGGGGAACACCGGGGAGCTGTTTTTT.

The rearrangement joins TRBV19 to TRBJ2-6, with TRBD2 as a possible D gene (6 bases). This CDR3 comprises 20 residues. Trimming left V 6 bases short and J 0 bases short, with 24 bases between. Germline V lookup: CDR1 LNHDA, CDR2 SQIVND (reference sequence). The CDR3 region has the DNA TGTGCCAGTAGGCGGGGCGGCAGACCACGAGTGCGCTCTGGGGCCAACGTCCTGACTTTC. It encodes CASRRGGRPRVRSGANVLTF.

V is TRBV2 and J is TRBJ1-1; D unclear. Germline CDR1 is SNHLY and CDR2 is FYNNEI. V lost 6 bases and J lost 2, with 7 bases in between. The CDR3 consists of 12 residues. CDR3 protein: CASRHSNTEAFF. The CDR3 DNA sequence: TGTGCCAGCAGACACAGCAACACTGAAGCTTTCTTT.

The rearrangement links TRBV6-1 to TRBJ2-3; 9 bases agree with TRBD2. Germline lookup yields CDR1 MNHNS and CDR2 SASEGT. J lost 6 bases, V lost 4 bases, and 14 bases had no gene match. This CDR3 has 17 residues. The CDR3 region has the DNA TGTGCCAGCAGTGTAAGGTTCGGCGGGGGGGCAACGGATACGCAGTATTTT. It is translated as CASSVRFGGGATDTQYF.

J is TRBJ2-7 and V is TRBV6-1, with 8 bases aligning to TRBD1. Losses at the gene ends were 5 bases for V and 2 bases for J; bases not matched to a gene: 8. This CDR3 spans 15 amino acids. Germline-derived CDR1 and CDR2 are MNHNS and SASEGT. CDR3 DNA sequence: TGTGCCAGCAGTTCCGGGACAGGACGTACCTACGAGCAGTACTTC. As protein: CASSSGTGRTYEQYF.

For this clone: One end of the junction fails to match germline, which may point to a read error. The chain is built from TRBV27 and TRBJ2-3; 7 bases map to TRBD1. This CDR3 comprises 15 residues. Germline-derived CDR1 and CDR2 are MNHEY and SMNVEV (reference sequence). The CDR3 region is CASSSDRDETDTRYF. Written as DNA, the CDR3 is TGTGCCAGCAGTTCCGACAGGGATGAGACAGATACGCGGTATTTT.

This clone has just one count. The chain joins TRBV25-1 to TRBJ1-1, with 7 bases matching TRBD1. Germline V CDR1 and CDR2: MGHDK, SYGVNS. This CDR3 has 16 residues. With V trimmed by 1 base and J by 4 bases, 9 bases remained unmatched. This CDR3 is CASSESRQGGVTEAFF. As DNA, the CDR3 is TGTGCCAGCAGTGAATCCAGACAGGGAGGAGTCACTGAAGCTTTCTTT.

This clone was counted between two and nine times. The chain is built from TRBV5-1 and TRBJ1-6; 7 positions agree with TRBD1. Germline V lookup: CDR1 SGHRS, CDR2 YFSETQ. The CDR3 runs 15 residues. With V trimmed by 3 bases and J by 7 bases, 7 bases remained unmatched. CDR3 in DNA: TGCGCCAGCAGCTCCAGGGACAGCACGAATTCACCCCTCCACTTT. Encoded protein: CASSSRDSTNSPLHF.

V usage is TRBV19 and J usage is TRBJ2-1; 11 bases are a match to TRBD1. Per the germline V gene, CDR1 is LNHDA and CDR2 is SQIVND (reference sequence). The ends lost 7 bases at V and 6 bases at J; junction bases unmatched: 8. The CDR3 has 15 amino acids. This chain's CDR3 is CASTTGGTGGNEQFF. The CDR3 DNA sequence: TGTGCCAGTACCACAGGCGGGACAGGGGGCAATGAGCAGTTCTTC.

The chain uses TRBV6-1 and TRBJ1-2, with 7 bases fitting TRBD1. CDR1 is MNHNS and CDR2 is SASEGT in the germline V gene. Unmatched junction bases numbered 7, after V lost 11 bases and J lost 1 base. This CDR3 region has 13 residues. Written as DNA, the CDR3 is TGTGCCGGACGGACAGGTATTAACTATGGCTACACCTTC. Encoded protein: CAGRTGINYGYTF.